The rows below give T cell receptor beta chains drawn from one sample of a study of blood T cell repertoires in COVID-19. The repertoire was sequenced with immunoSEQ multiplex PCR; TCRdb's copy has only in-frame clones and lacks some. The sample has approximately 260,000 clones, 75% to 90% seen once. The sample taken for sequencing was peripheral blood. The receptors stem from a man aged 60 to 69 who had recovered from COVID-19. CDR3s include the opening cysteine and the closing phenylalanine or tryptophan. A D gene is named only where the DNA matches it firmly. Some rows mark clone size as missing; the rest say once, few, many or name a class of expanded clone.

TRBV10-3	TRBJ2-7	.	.	TGTGCCATCAGTGAGTCGGGTGGACTTCCATCCTACGAGCAGTACTTC	CAISESGGLPSYEQYF
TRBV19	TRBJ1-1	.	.	TGTGCCAGTAGTACCTCGAGGCCATGGAACACTGAAGCTTTCTTT	CASSTSRPWNTEAFF
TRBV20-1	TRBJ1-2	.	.	TGCAGTGCTAGTACAGGGCAGATTAATGGCTACACCTTC	CSASTGQINGYTF
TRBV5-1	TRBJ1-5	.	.	TGCGCCAGCAGCCAATCAGGGTCTGAGGATCAGCCCCAGCATTTT	CASSQSGSEDQPQHF
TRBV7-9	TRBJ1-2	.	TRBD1	TGTGCCAGCAGCTTACAGGGGGCGATGGGTGGCTACACCTTC	CASSLQGAMGGYTF
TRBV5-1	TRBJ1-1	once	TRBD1	TGCGCCAGCACTCCCCTCGGTATTAGACCGGGACAGGGGGGGAGGACTGAAGCTTTCTTT	CASTPLGIRPGQGGRTEAFF
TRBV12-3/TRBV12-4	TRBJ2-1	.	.	TGTGCCAGCAGTTTAGCGGAGTCTCAGTTCTTC	CASSLAESQFF
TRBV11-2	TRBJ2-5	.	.	TGTGCCAGCAGCCCGGGAAGGGAGACCCAGTACTTC	CASSPGRETQYF
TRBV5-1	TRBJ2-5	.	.	TGCGCCAGCAGCTTTTCACCCGGGACAAAAGAGACCCAGTACTTC	CASSFSPGTKETQYF
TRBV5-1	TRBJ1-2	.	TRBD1	TGCGCCAGCAGCCTGGGGGGACAGCTCTATGGCTACACCTTC	CASSLGGQLYGYTF
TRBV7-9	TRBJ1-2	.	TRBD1	TGTGCCAGCAGCTTAGCGGTGCGGACAGGGGACGGCTACACCTTC	CASSLAVRTGDGYTF
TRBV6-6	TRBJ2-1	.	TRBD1	TGTGCCAGCAAAAAGGACAGGTACAATGAGCAGTTCTTC	CASKKDRYNEQFF
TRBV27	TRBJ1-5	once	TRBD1	TGTGCCAGCAGTTGGGACAGGGCTGGGCAGCCCCAGCATTTT	CASSWDRAGQPQHF
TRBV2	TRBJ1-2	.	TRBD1	TGTGCCAGCAGTGGGACAGGGGCAAATGACAACTATGGCTACACCTTC	CASSGTGANDNYGYTF
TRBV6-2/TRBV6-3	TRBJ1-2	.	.	TGTGCCAGCAGTTACCCCCAGGGTCATGGCTACACCTTC	CASSYPQGHGYTF
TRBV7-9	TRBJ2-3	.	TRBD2	TGTGCCAGCAGCGAATCAGCGGGGGGCTACACAGATACGCAGTATTTT	CASSESAGGYTDTQYF
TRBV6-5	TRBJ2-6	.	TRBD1	TGTGCCAGCGACAGGGGCTCATCTGGGGCCAACGTCCTGACTTTC	CASDRGSSGANVLTF
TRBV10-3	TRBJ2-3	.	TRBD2	TGTGCCATCAGTCCCGGTGGGACTAGCGGGGGCACGCAGTATTTT	CAISPGGTSGGTQYF
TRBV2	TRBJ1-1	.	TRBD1	TGTGCCAGCAGTGAAAGGGACAGAGCTTTCTTT	CASSERDRAFF
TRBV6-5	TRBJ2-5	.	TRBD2	TGTGCCAGCATCCAAAGCGGGGGGAGGGAGACCCAGTACTTC	CASIQSGGRETQYF
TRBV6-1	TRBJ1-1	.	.	TGTGCCAGCAGTGAATCAGGACAGAGGTTGAACACTGAAGCTTTCTTT	CASSESGQRLNTEAFF
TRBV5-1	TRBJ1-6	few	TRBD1	TGCGCCACCGTCGCCCGGGACAGACATTATTCACCCCTCCACTTT	CATVARDRHYSPLHF
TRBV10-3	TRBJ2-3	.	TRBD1	TGTGCCATCAGTGAGTACGACAGGGCCACAGATACGCAGTATTTT	CAISEYDRATDTQYF
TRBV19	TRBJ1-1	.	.	TGTGCCAGTAGTATGTGGGGGGACACTGAAGCTTTCTTT	CASSMWGDTEAFF
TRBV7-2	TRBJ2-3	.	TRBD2	TGTGCCAGCAGCAGAGGCGGGAGCGGGGGGGTGACAAATACGCAGTATTTT	CASSRGGSGGVTNTQYF
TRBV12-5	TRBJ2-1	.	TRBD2	TGTGCTAGTGGTCTCCGACTAGCGGGAATCAATGAGCAGTTCTTC	CASGLRLAGINEQFF
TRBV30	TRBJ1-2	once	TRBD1	TGTGCCTTGACCGGGACAGGGATTTATGGCTACACCTTC	CALTGTGIYGYTF
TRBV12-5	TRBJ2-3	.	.	TGTGCTAGTGGTTCAGGAGACAGTCCCTCGGATACGCAGTATTTT	CASGSGDSPSDTQYF
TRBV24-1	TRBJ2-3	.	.	TGTGCCACCAGTGATACGACTCCAAGCACAGATACGCAGTATTTT	CATSDTTPSTDTQYF
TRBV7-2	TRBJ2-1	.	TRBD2	TGTGCCAGCAGCTTGGCCGGGACTAGCGCGAACAATGAGCAGTTCTTC	CASSLAGTSANNEQFF
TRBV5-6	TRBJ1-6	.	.	TGTGCCAGCAGCTTGGCCGATCAAGCTTATAATTCACCCCTCCACTTT	CASSLADQAYNSPLHF
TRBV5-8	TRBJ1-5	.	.	TGTGCCAGCAGCTTGGAGCAGGGCCATCAGCCCCAGCATTTT	CASSLEQGHQPQHF
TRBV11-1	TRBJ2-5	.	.	TGTGCCAGCCGTTTTCGGGGGGCCCAAGAGACCCAGTACTTC	CASRFRGAQETQYF
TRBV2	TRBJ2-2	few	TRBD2	TGTGCCAGCAGTGGCCCACCCGGACTAGCGGGGGGGCTTTTGACCGGGGAGCTGTTTTTT	CASSGPPGLAGGLLTGELFF
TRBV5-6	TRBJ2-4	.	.	TGTGCCAGCAGCTTTCCCCCGCAGAGACTAGCCAAAAACATTCAGTACTTC	CASSFPPQRLAKNIQYF
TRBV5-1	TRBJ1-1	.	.	TGCGCCAGCAGCTACAGGGAGGGCACTGAAGCTTTCTTT	CASSYREGTEAFF
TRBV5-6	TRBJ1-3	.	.	TGTGCCAGCAGCCCGGGTTCCTCTGGAAACACCATATATTTT	CASSPGSSGNTIYF
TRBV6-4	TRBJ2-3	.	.	TGTGCCAGCAGTCCTGCGGGACTTACTTATTCAGATACGCAGTATTTT	CASSPAGLTYSDTQYF
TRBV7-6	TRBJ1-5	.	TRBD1	TGTGCCAGCAGCTTGACAGGGCCGAATCAGCCCCAGCATTTT	CASSLTGPNQPQHF
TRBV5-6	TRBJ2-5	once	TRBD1	TGTGCCAGCAACCCTTTGACAGGGGAGATGCCGGCGACCCAGTACTTC	CASNPLTGEMPATQYF
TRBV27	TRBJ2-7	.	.	TGTGCCAGCAGTCCCCTTGGGGCAGACTACGAGCAGTACTTC	CASSPLGADYEQYF
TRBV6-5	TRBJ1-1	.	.	TGTGCCAGCAGTTACAAAGGGGACACTGAAGCTTTCTTT	CASSYKGDTEAFF
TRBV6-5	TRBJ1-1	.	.	TGTGCCAGCTCCCCCTCCCGGACTGAAGCTTTCTTT	CASSPSRTEAFF
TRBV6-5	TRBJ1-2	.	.	TGTGCCAGCAGTTACCTCGGACAGCTAGTGGATGGCTACACCTTC	CASSYLGQLVDGYTF
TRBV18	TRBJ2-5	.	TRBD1	TGTGCCAGCTCGTCCGGGACAGGGAGGTCGGAGACCCAGTACTTC	CASSSGTGRSETQYF
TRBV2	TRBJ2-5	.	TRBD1	TGTGCCAGCAGTAAAGGACAGGGGGATCGGGAGACCCAGTACTTC	CASSKGQGDRETQYF
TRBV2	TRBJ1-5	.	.	TGTGCCAGCAGGGAACAAGGGGTTAGCAATCAGCCCCAGCATTTT	CASREQGVSNQPQHF